Shown below are 10 T cell receptor beta chains from a single sample sequenced in a study of human CD4 T cells and Enterobacteriaceae. Clones were sequenced by immunoSEQ multiplex PCR, and TCRdb holds only the in-frame ones, with some missing. The sample consists of 25,000 to 30,000 clones, roughly 80% of them appearing once. The memory gate held CD4+ cells that were not CD45RA+CCR7+CD95- naive cells, over 95% pure. Input material: memory CD4+ T cells from blood. Source of these receptors: a human donor in good health.

In this sample, this clone turned up once. The V and J genes are TRBV28 and TRBJ2-3; a possible D gene is TRBD1 (6 bases). Germline loops: CDR1 MDHEN, CDR2 SYDVKM. This CDR3 region has 16 residues. The V end lost 5 bases, the J end lost 1 base, and 16 bases lay between the germline ends. DNA for the CDR3: TGTGCCAGCAGTCACCGTACCACAGGGCGCACAGATACGCAGTATTTT. As protein: CASSHRTTGRTDTQYF.

This clone was picked up a small number of times. The chain has TRBV7-6 and TRBJ2-5; D is uncertain. The CDR3 has 11 amino acids. V lost 5 bases and J lost 5, with 6 bases in between. Germline V lookup: CDR1 SGHVS, CDR2 FNYEAQ. The CDR3 coding sequence is TGTGCCAGCAGCCGTAGGGAGACCCAGTACTTC. This sequence encodes CASSRRETQYF.

The chain recombines TRBV6-1 with TRBJ1-1; D unresolved. Deletions cut 5 bases from V and 0 bases from J, with 13 bases between. The germline gives CDR1 MNHNS, CDR2 SASEGT. This CDR3 region has 15 residues. This CDR3 reads CASSLDPRMNTEAFF. CDR3 nucleotides: TGTGCCAGCAGTCTAGACCCAAGAATGAACACTGAAGCTTTCTTT.

This CDR3 reads CAWSSGFGGNTIYF. The CDR3 DNA reads TGTGCCTGGTCCTCGGGTTTTGGGGGGAACACCATATATTTT. The chain is built from TRBV30 and TRBJ1-3; D may be TRBD1 (5 bases). Germline-derived CDR1 and CDR2 are GTSNPN and SVGIG (reference sequence). The CDR3 is 14 amino acids. The V end lost 5 bases, the J end lost 7 bases, and 18 bases lay between the germline ends. The full variable domain, completed using reference TRBV30 and TRBJ1-3, is SQTIHQWPATLVQPVGSPLSLECTVEGTSNPNLYWYRQAAGRGLQLLFYSVGIGQISSEVPQNLSASRPQDRQFILSSKKLLLSDSGFYLCAWSSGFGGNTIYFGEGSWLTVV.

The chain has TRBV7-6 and TRBJ2-3; D possibly corresponds to TRBD2 (5 bases). V lost 5 bases and J 2 bases, leaving 11 bases between the germline ends. This CDR3 contains 14 residues. Germline CDR1 is SGHVS and CDR2 is FNYEAQ. The CDR3 bases are TGTGCCAGCAGCCTCCGACTACCCACAGATACGCAGTATTTT. This codes for CASSLRLPTDTQYF. Full variable domain (outside the CDR3, taken from reference TRBV7-6 and TRBJ2-3): GAGVSQSPRYKVTKRGQDVALRCDPISGHVSLYWYRQALGQGPEFLTYFNYEAQQDKSGLPNDRFSAERPEGSISTLTIQRTEQRDSAMYRCASSLRLPTDTQYFGPGTRLTVL.

J is TRBJ2-1 and V is TRBV19, with 7 bases that match TRBD2. This CDR3 is 15 amino acids long. Germline V CDR1 and CDR2: LNHDA, SQIVND (reference sequence). The V gene end was trimmed by 5 bases and the J gene end by 0 bases; junction bases not matched to a gene: 4. CDR3 residues: CASSFGGSSYNEQFF. In nucleotides, the CDR3 is TGTGCCAGTAGTTTCGGGGGGAGCTCCTACAATGAGCAGTTCTTC.

The V and J genes are TRBV28 and TRBJ2-1; 12 nucleotides line up with TRBD2. The germline gives CDR1 MDHEN, CDR2 SYDVKM. The ends lost 5 bases at V and 8 bases at J; junction bases unmatched: 7. The CDR3 extends over 15 amino acids. The CDR3 DNA sequence: TGTGCCAGCAGTGCCGCTAGCGGGAGGGCCGATGAGCAGTTCTTC. Its translation: CASSAASGRADEQFF.

V and J are TRBV7-8 and TRBJ2-1, with TRBD1 matching over 7 bases. The trim removed 6 bases at V and 0 bases at J, leaving 5 bases unmatched. The V gene's germline CDR1 is SGHVS and CDR2 FQNEAQ. CDR3 length: 15 amino acids. The CDR3 sequence is CASSSRDSSYNEQFF. The CDR3 bases are TGTGCCAGCAGTTCGAGGGACAGCTCCTACAATGAGCAGTTCTTC.

The chain joins TRBV7-9 to TRBJ2-2, with a possible D match to TRBD1 (5 bases). This CDR3 has 15 amino acids. Germline V CDR1 and CDR2: SEHNR, FQNEAQ (reference sequence). Trimming pared 8 bases from V and 4 bases from J, leaving 17 bases between. CDR3 protein: CASRGQGSGTGELFF. In DNA, the CDR3 is TGTGCCAGCCGCGGCCAGGGCTCGGGCACCGGGGAGCTGTTTTTT.

This chain links TRBV10-3 with TRBJ1-1, with no clear D. Germline lookup yields CDR1 ENHRY and CDR2 SYGVKD. The V gene lost 3 bases and the J gene lost 1 base, with 15 bases spanning the gap. There are 16 residues in the CDR3. The DNA of the CDR3 is TGTGCCATCAGTGACCCAAGCACCAGGCGGAACACTGAAGCTTTCTTT. Translation: CAISDPSTRRNTEAFF.